A selection of T cell receptor beta chains follows, all from one sample in a study of shared clonotypes between healthy human individuals. TCRdb's table, derived via immunoSEQ multiplex PCR, lists solely in-frame clones and lacks some. In the table there are 2 million to 2.5 million clones, about 92% of which are singletons. Sequencing input: naive CD8+ T cells from PBMCs. These receptors were collected from a man aged 18 to 29 in good health. Some clones in this sample may be carry-over from other donors' samples. The CDR3 runs from the conserved cysteine through the conserved F or W. Fields, in order: V gene, D gene, J gene, clone size, CDR3 DNA, CDR3 protein. The D gene is left open where the match is weak. Where a row states a size, it is once, few, many or the class of an expanded clone; other rows omit it.

TRBV28	-	TRBJ1-1	-	TGTGCCAGCAGTTCGGATTTGGGAACCATGAACACTGAAGCTTTCTTT	CASSSDLGTMNTEAFF
TRBV5-6	TRBD2	TRBJ2-7	-	TGTGCCAGCAGCGACGGACTAGCGGGACCCTACGAGCAGTACTTC	CASSDGLAGPYEQYF
TRBV5-6	-	TRBJ2-7	-	TGTGCCAGCAGCTCGAAAAGGGTTAAGAGCTCCTACGAGCAGTACTTC	CASSSKRVKSSYEQYF
TRBV5-1	-	TRBJ1-1	-	TGCGCCAGCAGCTGGGGAGGGGACACTGAAGCTTTCTTT	CASSWGGDTEAFF
TRBV27	-	TRBJ2-1	-	TGTGCCAGCAGTTTAGCTGCAGGAGTAGGTGGGGGTGAGCAGTTCTTC	CASSLAAGVGGGEQFF
TRBV28	-	TRBJ2-7	-	TGTGCCAGCAGTTTACCGGGACTTTACGAGCAGTACTTC	CASSLPGLYEQYF
TRBV7-9	-	TRBJ2-2	-	TGTGCCAGCAGCTTATTGGGCCCGAACACCGGGGAGCTGTTTTTT	CASSLLGPNTGELFF
TRBV2	TRBD2	TRBJ2-5	-	TGTGCCAGCAGTAAAGGGGAGGGATTCCAAGAGACCCAGTACTTC	CASSKGEGFQETQYF
TRBV5-4	-	TRBJ1-1	-	TGTGCCAGCAGCTTACAGGGTGGGAACACTGAAGCTTTCTTT	CASSLQGGNTEAFF
TRBV9	TRBD1	TRBJ2-7	few	TGTGCCAGCAGCAAGGGGGCGCCGGGGTACGAGCAGTACTTC	CASSKGAPGYEQYF
TRBV10-3	TRBD1	TRBJ2-4	-	TGTGCCACCACCCGGGACAGGGGGTTATTACCGGGAAACATTCAGTACTTC	CATTRDRGLLPGNIQYF
TRBV28	-	TRBJ1-5	-	TGTGCCAGCAGTTTGATGGGCAATCAGCCCCAGCATTTT	CASSLMGNQPQHF
TRBV27	TRBD1	TRBJ1-2	-	TGTGCCAGCAGTCCCTACCCGACAGGGGGCTATGGCTACACCTTC	CASSPYPTGGYGYTF
TRBV7-9	TRBD1	TRBJ1-2	-	TGTGCCAGCACCTCTACTTCGGGACAGGGGGCTCGGAACTACACCTTC	CASTSTSGQGARNYTF
TRBV7-2	TRBD2	TRBJ2-3	-	TGTGCCAGCAGCTTAGTCGTACTAGTCGGGAGGTCCGCAGATACGCAGTATTTT	CASSLVVLVGRSADTQYF
TRBV27	-	TRBJ2-6	-	TGTGCCAGCAGGACTGGGGCCAACGTCCTGACTTTC	CASRTGANVLTF
TRBV9	-	TRBJ2-1	-	TGTGCCAGCAGCGTACGGAGCGATCCAGGCTATGAGCAGTTCTTC	CASSVRSDPGYEQFF
TRBV11-2	TRBD1	TRBJ2-7	-	TGTGCCAGCAGACCCGGTACAGGGGGCACCTACGAGCAGTACTTC	CASRPGTGGTYEQYF
TRBV5-1	TRBD1	TRBJ2-1	once	TGCGCCAGCAGCTTTACAGGGGGCAATGAGCAGTTCTTC	CASSFTGGNEQFF
TRBV29-1	-	TRBJ2-2	-	TGCAGCGTTTCGTTTCCGAACACCGGGGAGCTGTTTTTT	CSVSFPNTGELFF
TRBV19	-	TRBJ2-3	-	TGTGCCAGTAGTACGCGCGTCGCAGATACGCAGTATTTT	CASSTRVADTQYF
TRBV7-8	-	TRBJ2-2	-	TGTGCCAGCAGCTTAAGTAGTACCGGGGAGCTGTTTTTT	CASSLSSTGELFF
TRBV5-6	-	TRBJ1-1	-	TGTGCCAGCAGCCCGGGATTGGGGTTTAACACTGAAGCTTTCTTT	CASSPGLGFNTEAFF
TRBV5-4	-	TRBJ1-1	-	TGTGCCAGCAGCTTGGTGTTAGGGGGGACTGAAGCTTTCTTT	CASSLVLGGTEAFF
TRBV7-6	TRBD1	TRBJ1-2	once	TGTGCCAGCAGCCCCTCAGGGGGTTTTGGAGGCTACACCTTC	CASSPSGGFGGYTF
TRBV7-9	-	TRBJ2-1	once	TGTGCCAGCACCCCGCGGATCAGGCCTTACAATGAGCAGTTCTTC	CASTPRIRPYNEQFF
TRBV29-1	TRBD2	TRBJ2-3	-	TGCAGCGTTGTCGCGACTAGCGGGACCTCAGATACGCAGTATTTT	CSVVATSGTSDTQYF